This TCR beta chain was documented in a study of response to subunit inactivated influenza vaccine. Study conclusions and caveats: Researchers suggested that each seasonal influenza vaccination recruits few new T cells.

TCRdb analysed the RT-PCR reads with MiXCR anew, one entry per CDR3 protein. This sample has about half a million distinct CDR3 sequences, with 25% found just once. This clonotype turned up a few times. Its matching antigen is unknown. Trimming removed 4 bases from V and 5 bases from J, with 5 bases in between. The CDR3 extends over 12 amino acids. Germline CDR1 reads LNHNV; CDR2 reads YYDKDF (reference sequence). The J gene is TRBJ2-2, the V gene TRBV15; D unresolved. The receptor comes from a man in his forties or fifties who received an inactivated influenza vaccine. The sample consisted of CD4+ T cells sorted from PBMCs, taken 4 to 6 days after vaccination. CDR3 sequence (DNA): TGTGCCACCAGCACGGGTACCGGGGAGCTGTTTTTT. This encodes CATSTGTGELFF.